The 32 T cell receptor beta chains below all came from one sample that was sequenced in a study of cytomegalovirus exposure and HLA in healthy donors. Primers: 60 Vbeta forward and 13 Jbeta reverse. The repertoire was sequenced with immunoSEQ multiplex PCR; TCRdb's copy has only in-frame clones and lacks some. This sample yields about 230,000 clones, of which around 78% are seen a single time; about 0.45% belongs to the top ten. Sequencing was performed on PBMCs. These receptors were obtained from a boy aged 5-17 years in good health and CMV-seronegative.

The V gene is TRBV7-2, the J gene TRBJ2-7; 11 bases are a match to TRBD2. Per the germline V gene, CDR1 is SGHTA and CDR2 is FQGNSA. The V and J ends lost 5 bases and 5 bases, in that order; junction bases with no gene match: 11. CDR3 length: 16 amino acids. CDR3 bases: TGTGCCAGCAGCGACAGGGGTAGTAGCGGGAGGGACGAGCAGTACTTC. It specifies CASSDRGSSGRDEQYF.

The chain's CDR3 is CASSLQGGGTEAFF. CDR3 nucleotides: TGTGCCAGCAGCTTACAGGGGGGTGGCACTGAAGCTTTCTTT. The genes are TRBV6-1 and TRBJ1-1, with 8 bases lining up with TRBD1. This CDR3 is built from 14 residues. The J segment lost 4 bases and the V segment lost 6 bases, leaving 7 bases of the junction unmatched. The germline gives CDR1 MNHNS, CDR2 SASEGT.

The rearrangement joins TRBV2 to TRBJ1-5; no definite D call. Trimming took 3 bases from V and 3 from J, leaving 9 bases between them. Germline V CDR1 and CDR2: SNHLY, FYNNEI. The CDR3 totals 14 residues. CDR3 DNA: TGTGCCAGCAGTGACACCAGGAACAATCAGCCCCAGCATTTT. Its translation is CASSDTRNNQPQHF.

The V gene is TRBV9, the J gene TRBJ2-3; 12 nucleotides align to TRBD2. Germline V gene lookup returns CDR1 SGDLS and CDR2 YYNGEE. V lost 3 bases and J lost 5; bases outside the gene matches: 7. The CDR3 is 16 residues long. CDR3 in amino acids: CASSALAGGHGDTQYF. The CDR3 nucleotides read TGTGCCAGCAGCGCCCTAGCGGGGGGGCACGGAGATACGCAGTATTTT.

The chain carries TRBV5-1 and TRBJ2-5, with 10 bases lining up with TRBD2. The CDR3 covers 14 residues. The V gene end was trimmed by 5 bases and the J gene end by 1 base; junction bases not matched to a gene: 2. Per the germline V gene, CDR1 is SGHRS and CDR2 is YFSETQ. The chain's CDR3 is CASRLAGPQETQYF. CDR3 nucleotides: TGCGCCAGCAGACTAGCGGGGCCCCAAGAGACCCAGTACTTC.

The CDR3 loop is CASSLGTGNYGYTF. The CDR3 region has the DNA TGTGCCAGCAGCTTAGGGACAGGGAACTATGGCTACACCTTC. V and J are TRBV9 and TRBJ1-2; TRBD1 matches at 9 bases. The germline CDR1 and CDR2 sequences are SGDLS and YYNGEE. The CDR3 is 14 amino acids. V dropped 4 bases and J dropped 2; count of bases not matched to a gene: 3.

The chain couples TRBV7-9 to TRBJ2-1; D might be TRBD2 (6 bases). The CDR3 has 19 residues. Per the germline V gene, CDR1 is SEHNR and CDR2 is FQNEAQ (reference sequence). V dropped 5 bases and J dropped 0 bases, with 23 bases sitting between them. In DNA, the CDR3 is TGTGCCAGCAGCCGTAGGGGCCGGGGCGGGAACTCCTCCTACAATGAGCAGTTCTTC. Its translation: CASSRRGRGGNSSYNEQFF.

The chain is built from TRBV29-1 and TRBJ2-5; 11 positions agree with TRBD1. J lost 10 bases, V lost 2 bases, and 6 bases had no gene match. The germline CDR1 and CDR2 sequences are SQVTM and ANQGSEA. The CDR3 totals 13 residues. The CDR3: CSVESGTGGGQYF. CDR3 coding DNA: TGCAGCGTTGAATCGGGGACAGGGGGAGGCCAGTACTTC. The variable domain in full, with the rest retrieved from reference TRBV29-1 and TRBJ2-5, is SAVISQKPSRDICQRGTSLTIQCQVDSQVTMMFWYRQQPGQSLTLIATANQGSEATYESGFVIDKFPISRPNLTFSTLTVSNMSPEDSSIYLCSVESGTGGGQYFGPGTRLLVL.

This chain connects TRBV6-1 to TRBJ2-7; TRBD2 aligns across 11 bases. Losses at the gene ends were 3 bases for V and 4 bases for J; bases not matched to a gene: 2. Germline CDR1 and CDR2: MNHNS and SASEGT. The CDR3 runs 14 residues. The CDR3 sequence: CASSDSSGGYEQYF. The CDR3 DNA sequence: TGTGCCAGCAGTGACTCTAGCGGGGGGTACGAGCAGTACTTC.

The chain is built from TRBV7-6 and TRBJ1-1; 7 bases are a match to TRBD1. Trimming removed 5 bases from V and 2 bases from J; junction bases left unmatched: 5. This CDR3 contains 14 residues. Germline V lookup: CDR1 SGHVS, CDR2 FNYEAQ. The CDR3 DNA reads as TGTGCCAGCAGCCATTGGGACAGAAACACTGAAGCTTTCTTT. Protein: CASSHWDRNTEAFF.

CDR3: CASSQSLAGGPVNEQFF. The CDR3 region has the DNA TGCGCCAGCAGCCAATCCCTAGCGGGAGGGCCGGTAAATGAGCAGTTCTTC. The J gene is TRBJ2-1, the V gene TRBV4-1; TRBD2 aligns across 12 bases. Germline loops: CDR1 MGHRA, CDR2 YSYEKL. The CDR3 contains 17 residues. V shed 2 bases, J shed 7 bases, and the junction held 9 bases outside the gene matches.

In this sample, this clone turned up once. The rearrangement joins TRBV11-3 to TRBJ1-2, with D possibly TRBD1 on 6 matching bases. Trimming took off 4 bases at V and 6 bases at J, with 12 bases between the two ends. The CDR3 totals 13 residues. Germline V lookup: CDR1 SGHNT, CDR2 YENEEA. The CDR3 protein is CASSYVQGDGYTF. In nucleotides, the CDR3 is TGTGCCAGCAGCTACGTACAGGGCGATGGCTACACCTTC.

This clone was seen only once. This chain joins TRBV27 and TRBJ2-7; 8 bases map to TRBD1. From germline, CDR1 is MNHEY and CDR2 SMNVEV (reference sequence). This CDR3 is built from 14 residues. Trimming at V came to 2 bases and at J to 6 bases, leaving 6 bases not matched to a gene. As DNA, the CDR3 is TGTGCCAGCAGTTTAGGACAGGGATTAGGCGAGCAGTACTTC. Protein product: CASSLGQGLGEQYF.

This chain links TRBV7-9 with TRBJ2-5, with 7 bases lining up with TRBD1. The ends lost 1 base at V and 5 bases at J; junction bases unmatched: 10. Germline V gene data show CDR1 as SEHNR and CDR2 as FQNEAQ (reference sequence). The CDR3 covers 16 residues. The CDR3 reads CASSLGQGHDMETQYF. For the CDR3, the DNA is TGTGCCAGCAGCTTAGGACAGGGTCATGACATGGAGACCCAGTACTTC.

This rearrangement joins TRBV7-2 to TRBJ2-1; 10 bases match TRBD2. Germline V CDR1 and CDR2: SGHTA, FQGNSA. The CDR3 totals 15 residues. V shed 4 bases, J shed 7 bases, and the junction held 7 bases outside the gene matches. CDR3 nucleotide sequence: TGTGCCAGCAGCTCTGGACTAGCGGTTAGGAATGAGCAGTTCTTC. Amino acid sequence: CASSSGLAVRNEQFF.

The chain uses TRBV6-7 and TRBJ2-7, with unresolved D. TRBV6-7 is identified as an open reading frame with a role that is uncertain. There are 12 residues in the CDR3. V was pared by 0 bases and J by 7 bases, with 7 bases between. CDR3 sequence (DNA): TGTGCCAGCAGTTACTCTACAGAAGAGCAGTACTTC. It specifies CASSYSTEEQYF.

Here the CDR3 DNA reads TGTGCCAGCAGAACTGGGACAGGGGGGGATCAGCCCCAGCATTTT. Encoded protein: CASRTGTGGDQPQHF. The rearrangement uses TRBV27 and TRBJ1-5; 11 nucleotides match TRBD1. This CDR3 comprises 15 residues. Germline loops: CDR1 MNHEY, CDR2 SMNVEV (reference sequence). V lost 6 bases to trimming and J lost 5 bases; unmatched junction nucleotides: 6.

With regard to this clone: An end of the junction differs from the germline gene, which may be a read error. Other DNA sequences in this sample translate to the same CDR3. V gene TRBV5-8 combines with J gene TRBJ1-1, with D uncertain. The CDR3 has 15 residues. Germline V gene sequence: CDR1 SGHTS, CDR2 YDEGEE. The DNA of the CDR3 is TGTGCCAGCAGTCACCGACTTCGGGGAAACACTGAAGCTTTCTTC. Translated, it gives CASSHRLRGNTEAFF. Full variable domain (missing parts from reference TRBV5-8 and TRBJ1-1): EAGVTQSPTHLIKTRGQQATLRCSPISGHTSVYWYQQALGLGLQFLLWYDEGEERNRGNFPPRFSGRQFPNYSSELNVNALELEDSALYLCASSHRLRGNTEAFFGQGTRLTVV.

The chain recombines TRBV27 with TRBJ2-6; 7 nucleotides agree with TRBD1. CDR3 length: 18 residues. Looked up from germline, CDR1 is MNHEY and CDR2 is SMNVEV (reference sequence). Trimming at V came to 6 bases and at J to 5 bases, leaving 16 bases not matched to a gene. The CDR3 spells CASSPRGRGPYRANVLTF. The DNA of the CDR3 is TGTGCCAGCAGCCCACGGGGTAGGGGGCCTTATCGGGCCAACGTCCTGACTTTC.

This sequence joins TRBV18 and TRBJ2-2; D is unclear. The CDR3 sequence is 15 residues long. The germline V and J ends were trimmed by 1 base and 3 bases, with 9 bases remaining between them. Germline CDR1 is KGHSH and CDR2 is LQKENI. This CDR3 reads CASSPLAEDTGELFF. In DNA form, the CDR3 reads TGTGCCAGCTCACCACTCGCAGAAGACACCGGGGAGCTGTTTTTT.

J is TRBJ2-6 and V is TRBV6-5; D is perhaps TRBD1 (5 bases). Trimming left V 1 base short and J 10 bases short, with 11 bases between. Germline CDR1 is MNHEY and CDR2 is SVGAGI. There are 14 residues in the CDR3. The CDR3 region has the DNA TGTGCCAGCAGTTACTGGCAGGGCTCAAACGTCCTGACTTTC. It codes for CASSYWQGSNVLTF.

This chain connects TRBV15 to TRBJ2-7; a possible D gene is TRBD2 (5 bases). Germline V gene sequence: CDR1 LNHNV, CDR2 YYDKDF (reference sequence). V lost 8 bases, J lost 4 bases, and 6 bases lay in between. This CDR3 spans 10 amino acids. The CDR3 is CATGSYEQYF. The DNA for the CDR3 is TGTGCCACCGGGAGTTACGAGCAGTACTTC.

This chain joins TRBV11-1 and TRBJ2-7, with TRBD1 matching over 9 bases. The CDR3 totals 14 residues. Germline lookup yields CDR1 SGHAT and CDR2 FQDESV (reference sequence). Trimming took 2 bases from V and 3 from J; bases not matched to a gene: 2. The chain's CDR3 is CASSLRQGVYEQYF. The CDR3 DNA sequence: TGTGCCAGCAGCTTACGACAGGGGGTCTACGAGCAGTACTTC. The full variable domain, in which reference TRBV11-1 and TRBJ2-7 provide the parts outside the CDR3, is EAEVAQSPRYKITEKSQAVAFWCDPISGHATLYWYRQILGQGPELLVQFQDESVVDDSQLPKDRFSAERLKGVDSTLKIQPAELGDSAMYLCASSLRQGVYEQYFGPGTRLTVT.

This sequence joins TRBV5-8 and TRBJ2-1, with D unclear. V was shortened by 5 bases and J by 5 bases, with 11 bases between the two germline ends. Germline assignment: CDR1 SGHTS and CDR2 YDEGEE. This CDR3 is built from 13 residues. The CDR3 is CASSVRVDNEQFF. The CDR3 nucleotides read TGTGCCAGCAGTGTACGGGTGGACAATGAGCAGTTCTTC.

The rearrangement uses TRBV18 and TRBJ2-3; D is unclear. Germline V gene lookup returns CDR1 KGHSH and CDR2 LQKENI. The CDR3 totals 14 residues. With 3 bases removed from V and 0 bases from J, the gap between germline ends came to 7 bases. The CDR3 sequence is CASSPSQSTDTQYF. The CDR3 DNA is TGTGCCAGCTCACCTTCACAAAGCACAGATACGCAGTATTTT.

The chain combines TRBV6-1 with TRBJ1-5; D might be TRBD1 (5 bases). In germline, CDR1 is MNHNS, CDR2 SASEGT. The CDR3 is 15 residues long. Trimming took off 4 bases at V and 3 bases at J, with 13 bases between the two ends. In DNA form, the CDR3 reads TGTGCCAGCAGTGCCGGACGGGGACTCAATCAGCCCCAGCATTTT. Its translation: CASSAGRGLNQPQHF.

This clone has only a few counts. The chain employs TRBV30 and TRBJ2-1; tentatively, D is TRBD2 (5 bases). The CDR3 has 13 residues. V gave up 2 bases and J gave up 10 bases, with 15 bases separating them. Germline CDR1 reads GTSNPN; CDR2 reads SVGIG (reference sequence). The CDR3 coding sequence is TGTGCCTGGAGTTCCCGAAATACGGGGGAGCAGTTCTTC. This codes for CAWSSRNTGEQFF. Based on the CDR3 plus reference TRBV30 and TRBJ2-1, the full variable domain is SQTIHQWPATLVQPVGSPLSLECTVEGTSNPNLYWYRQAAGRGLQLLFYSVGIGQISSEVPQNLSASRPQDRQFILSSKKLLLSDSGFYLCAWSSRNTGEQFFGPGTRLTVL.

This sequence joins TRBV28 and TRBJ1-1; perhaps TRBD1 as D (5 bases). Germline-derived CDR1 and CDR2 are MDHEN and SYDVKM. V was shortened by 2 bases and J by 1 base, with 8 bases between the two germline ends. This CDR3 has 14 residues. The CDR3 DNA sequence: TGTGCCAGCAGTTTACAGGGAGGGAACACTGAAGCTTTCTTT. This codes for CASSLQGGNTEAFF.

The gene calls are TRBV7-2 and TRBJ2-1; 8 bases match TRBD2. Trimming removed 5 bases from V and 7 bases from J; junction bases left unmatched: 7. The CDR3 length is 14 residues. Germline assignment: CDR1 SGHTA and CDR2 FQGNSA. This CDR3 is CASSHAGLVNEQFF. The DNA of the CDR3 is TGTGCCAGCAGCCATGCGGGACTAGTAAATGAGCAGTTCTTC. The full variable domain, rest sourced from reference TRBV7-2 and TRBJ2-1, is GAGVSQSPSNKVTEKGKDVELRCDPISGHTALYWYRQSLGQGLEFLIYFQGNSAPDKSGLPSDRFSAERTGGSVSTLTIQRTQQEDSAVYLCASSHAGLVNEQFFGPGTRLTVL.

Details on this clone: At the DNA level, this CDR3 is encoded by other sequences in the same sample as well. The chain carries TRBV18 and TRBJ1-6, with 10 nucleotides matching TRBD1. The CDR3 runs to 14 residues. Germline V gene lookup returns CDR1 KGHSH and CDR2 LQKENI. With V trimmed by 6 bases and J by 10 bases, 6 bases remained unmatched. For the CDR3, the DNA is TGTGCCAGCTCTCCCGGGACAGGGGACTCACCCCTCCACTTT. Its translation is CASSPGTGDSPLHF.

Comment on this clone: One end of the junction varies from germline; a read error may be responsible. The V and J genes are TRBV7-7 and TRBJ1-5; D is unresolved. Germline assignment: CDR1 SSHAT and CDR2 FNYEAQ (reference sequence). The CDR3 has 13 amino acids. The CDR3 sequence is CASSSGDNQPQHF. The CDR3 coding sequence is TGTGCTAGCAGCTCGGGAGACAATCAGCCCCAGCATTTT.

The rearrangement joins TRBV11-1 to TRBJ2-5, with a possible D match to TRBD2 (7 bases). Germline V lookup: CDR1 SGHAT, CDR2 FQDESV (reference sequence). The V end lost 3 bases, the J end lost 5 bases, and 19 bases lay between the germline ends. The CDR3 contains 16 residues. CDR3 residues: CASSFWIGGPGETQYF. The CDR3 bases are TGTGCCAGCAGCTTTTGGATCGGGGGGCCAGGGGAGACCCAGTACTTC.